The T cell receptor (beta chain) under discussion was sequenced for a study of metastatic and nonmetastatic thyroid tumors. Study-level background: The study looked at repertoires side by side in blood and in tumor or nodule tissue from malignant and benign thyroid patients. General study points: Reported TCR beta diversity, measured in blood and tumor, was significantly higher for malignant thyroid tumors than for benign nodules.

Per the original methods: Clinicopathological groups of papillary thyroid cancer showed CDR3 differences that were used to build a distant-metastasis classifier. With MiXCR, TCRdb called clones anew from the PCR reads. None of the V and J calls come from the authors' own analysis; TCRdb made them. The sample carries roughly 25,000 clones, 10% to 15% recorded once. The CDR3 is 13 amino acids. The germline gives CDR1 DFQATT, CDR2 SNEGSKA (reference sequence). V was pared by 7 bases and J by 10 bases, with 19 bases between. Not a single patient had been given any form of treatment at any point before undergoing thyroid surgery. This clone was seen many times. The antigen is not known.

The chain links TRBV20-1 to TRBJ1-4; D is possibly TRBD1 (5 bases). The sample was blood. The receptor comes from a female donor with papillary thyroid cancer or a benign thyroid nodule (not recorded which). Some clones in this sample may be carry-over from other donors' samples. The CDR3, as DNA: TGCAGTGTTACCGGGACGGGAGACGGAAAACTGTTTTTT. Protein product: CSVTGTGDGKLFF.